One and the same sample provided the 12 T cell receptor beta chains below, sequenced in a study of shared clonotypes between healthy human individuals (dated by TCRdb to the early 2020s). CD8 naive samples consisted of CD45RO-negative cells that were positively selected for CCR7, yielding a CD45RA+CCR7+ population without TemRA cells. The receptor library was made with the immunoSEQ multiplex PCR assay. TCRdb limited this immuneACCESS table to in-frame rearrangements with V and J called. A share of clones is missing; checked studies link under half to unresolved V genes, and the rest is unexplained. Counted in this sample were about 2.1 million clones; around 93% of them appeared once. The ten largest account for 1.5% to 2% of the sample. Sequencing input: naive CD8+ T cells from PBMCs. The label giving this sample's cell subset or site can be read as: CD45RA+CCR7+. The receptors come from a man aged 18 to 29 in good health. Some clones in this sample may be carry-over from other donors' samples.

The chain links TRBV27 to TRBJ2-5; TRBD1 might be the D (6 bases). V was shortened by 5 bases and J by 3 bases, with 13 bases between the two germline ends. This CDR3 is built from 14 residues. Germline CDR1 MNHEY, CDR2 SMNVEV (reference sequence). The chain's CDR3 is CASSPTGNEETQYF. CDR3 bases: TGTGCCAGCAGTCCCACAGGGAATGAAGAGACCCAGTACTTC.

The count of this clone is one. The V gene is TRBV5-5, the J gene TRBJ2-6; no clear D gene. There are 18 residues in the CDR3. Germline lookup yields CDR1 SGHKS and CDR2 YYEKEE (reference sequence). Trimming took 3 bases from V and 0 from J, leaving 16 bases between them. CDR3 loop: CASSWKDTPRSGANVLTF. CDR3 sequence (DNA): TGTGCCAGCAGCTGGAAGGATACTCCGCGCTCTGGGGCCAACGTCCTGACTTTC.

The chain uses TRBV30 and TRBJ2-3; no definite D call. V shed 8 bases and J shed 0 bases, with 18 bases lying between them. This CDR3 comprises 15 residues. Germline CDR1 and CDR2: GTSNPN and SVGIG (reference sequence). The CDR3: CAGRFSPSSTDTQYF. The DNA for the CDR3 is TGTGCCGGTCGGTTTTCCCCTTCTAGCACAGATACGCAGTATTTT.

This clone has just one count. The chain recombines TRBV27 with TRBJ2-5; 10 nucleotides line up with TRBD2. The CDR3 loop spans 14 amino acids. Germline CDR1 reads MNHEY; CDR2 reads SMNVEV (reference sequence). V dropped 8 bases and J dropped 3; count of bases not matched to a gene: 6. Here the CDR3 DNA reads TGTGCCAGCGGTGTCCTAGCGGGAGAAGAGACCCAGTACTTC. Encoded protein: CASGVLAGEETQYF.

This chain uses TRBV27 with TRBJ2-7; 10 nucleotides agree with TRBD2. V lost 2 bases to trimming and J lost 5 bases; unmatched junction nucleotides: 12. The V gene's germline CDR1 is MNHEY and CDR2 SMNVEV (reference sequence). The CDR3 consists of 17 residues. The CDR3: CASSLGPEREGFHEQYF. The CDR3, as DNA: TGTGCCAGCAGTTTAGGGCCTGAGCGGGAGGGCTTCCACGAGCAGTACTTC.

CDR3 sequence reads: CASSYPYLEETQYF. The CDR3 DNA follows: TGTGCCAGCAGTTATCCCTACCTGGAAGAGACCCAGTACTTC. The rearrangement uses TRBV6-6 and TRBJ2-5; D call uncertain. Germline CDR1 and CDR2: MNHNY and SVGAGI (reference sequence). The CDR3 loop spans 14 amino acids. V was pared by 3 bases and J by 3 bases, with 11 bases between.

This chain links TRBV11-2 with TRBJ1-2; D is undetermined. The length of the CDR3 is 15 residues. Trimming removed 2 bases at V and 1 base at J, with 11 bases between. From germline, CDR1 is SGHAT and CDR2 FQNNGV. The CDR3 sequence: CASSLSTGFNYGYTF. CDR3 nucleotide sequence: TGTGCCAGCAGCTTAAGTACCGGGTTTAACTATGGCTACACCTTC.

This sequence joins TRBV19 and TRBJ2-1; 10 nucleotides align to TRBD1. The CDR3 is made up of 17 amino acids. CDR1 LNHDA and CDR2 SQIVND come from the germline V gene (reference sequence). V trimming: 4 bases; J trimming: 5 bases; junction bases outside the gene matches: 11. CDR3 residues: CASSTVLDRGAHNEQFF. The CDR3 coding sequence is TGTGCCAGTAGTACCGTTCTGGACAGGGGGGCCCACAATGAGCAGTTCTTC.

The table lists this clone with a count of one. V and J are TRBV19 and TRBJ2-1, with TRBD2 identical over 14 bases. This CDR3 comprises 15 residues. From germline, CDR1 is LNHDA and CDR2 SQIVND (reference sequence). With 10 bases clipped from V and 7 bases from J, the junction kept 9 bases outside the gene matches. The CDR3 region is CATHAGTSGRNEQFF. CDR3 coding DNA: TGTGCCACCCACGCCGGGACTAGCGGGAGAAATGAGCAGTTCTTC.

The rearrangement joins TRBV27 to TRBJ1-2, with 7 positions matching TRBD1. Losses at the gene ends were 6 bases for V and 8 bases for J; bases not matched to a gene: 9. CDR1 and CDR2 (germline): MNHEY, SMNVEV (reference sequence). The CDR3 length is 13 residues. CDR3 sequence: CASRPDRVEGYTF. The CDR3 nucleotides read TGTGCCAGCAGACCCGACAGGGTAGAGGGCTACACCTTC.

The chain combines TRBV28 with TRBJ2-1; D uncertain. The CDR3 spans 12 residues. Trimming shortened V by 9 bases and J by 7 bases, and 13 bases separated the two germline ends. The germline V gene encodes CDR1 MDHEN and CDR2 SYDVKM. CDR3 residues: CARWVGGNEQFF. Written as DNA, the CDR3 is TGTGCCAGGTGGGTGGGTGGGAATGAGCAGTTCTTC.

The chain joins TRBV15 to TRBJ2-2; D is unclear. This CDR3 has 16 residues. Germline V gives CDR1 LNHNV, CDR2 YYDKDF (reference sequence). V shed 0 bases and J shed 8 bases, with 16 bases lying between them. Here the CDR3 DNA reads TGTGCCACCAGCAGAGAGAGCCTTCTCCATTTAGGGGAGCTGTTTTTT. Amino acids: CATSRESLLHLGELFF.